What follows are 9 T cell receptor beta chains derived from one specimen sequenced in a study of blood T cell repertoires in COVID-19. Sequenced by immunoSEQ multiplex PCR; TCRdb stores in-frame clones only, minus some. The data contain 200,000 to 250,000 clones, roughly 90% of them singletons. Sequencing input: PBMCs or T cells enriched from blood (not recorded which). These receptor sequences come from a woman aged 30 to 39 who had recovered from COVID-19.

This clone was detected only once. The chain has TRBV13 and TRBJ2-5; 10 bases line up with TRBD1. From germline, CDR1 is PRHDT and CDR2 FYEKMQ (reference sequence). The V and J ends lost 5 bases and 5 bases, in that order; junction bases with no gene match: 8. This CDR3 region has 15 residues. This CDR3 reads CASSARTGGSETQYF. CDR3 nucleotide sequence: TGTGCCAGCAGCGCCAGGACAGGGGGAAGTGAGACCCAGTACTTC.

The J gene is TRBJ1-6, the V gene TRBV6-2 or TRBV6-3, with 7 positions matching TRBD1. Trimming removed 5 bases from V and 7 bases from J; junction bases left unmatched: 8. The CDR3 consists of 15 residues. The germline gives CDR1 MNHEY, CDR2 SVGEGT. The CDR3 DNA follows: TGTGCCAGCAGTGATATGACAGGGCCCAATTCACCCCTCCACTTT. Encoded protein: CASSDMTGPNSPLHF.

This CDR3 is CASRDTGSSYSGNTIYF. In DNA form, the CDR3 reads TGTGCCAGCAGGGATACAGGGAGTTCTTACTCTGGAAACACCATATATTTT. The chain combines TRBV2 with TRBJ1-3; tentatively, D is TRBD1 (6 bases). There are 17 residues in the CDR3. V was cut by 6 bases and J by 0 bases, with 18 bases left in between. Germline assignment: CDR1 SNHLY and CDR2 FYNNEI.

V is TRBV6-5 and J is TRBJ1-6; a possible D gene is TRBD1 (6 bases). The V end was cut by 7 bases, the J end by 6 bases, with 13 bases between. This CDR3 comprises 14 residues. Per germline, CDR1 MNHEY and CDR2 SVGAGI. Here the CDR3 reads CASTGANVNSPLHF. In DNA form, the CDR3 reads TGTGCCAGCACAGGGGCCAACGTTAATTCACCCCTCCACTTT.

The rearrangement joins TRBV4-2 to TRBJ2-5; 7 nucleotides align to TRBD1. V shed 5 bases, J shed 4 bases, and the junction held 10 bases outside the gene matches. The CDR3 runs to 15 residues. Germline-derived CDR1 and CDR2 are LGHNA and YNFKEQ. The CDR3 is CASSKQHRGGETQYF. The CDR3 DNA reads TGTGCCAGCAGCAAACAACACAGGGGTGGAGAGACCCAGTACTTC.

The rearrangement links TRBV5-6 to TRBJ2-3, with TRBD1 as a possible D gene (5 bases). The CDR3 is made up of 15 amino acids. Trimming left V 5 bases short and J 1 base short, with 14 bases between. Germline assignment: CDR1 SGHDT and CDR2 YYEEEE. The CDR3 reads CASRPTGLRTDTQYF. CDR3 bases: TGTGCCAGCAGACCTACAGGCCTACGCACAGATACGCAGTATTTT.

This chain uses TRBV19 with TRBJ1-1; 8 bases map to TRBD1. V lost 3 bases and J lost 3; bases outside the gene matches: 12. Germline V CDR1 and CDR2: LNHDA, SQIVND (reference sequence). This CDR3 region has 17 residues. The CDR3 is CASSISAQGARDTEAFF. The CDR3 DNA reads TGTGCCAGTAGTATCTCGGCCCAGGGGGCGCGGGACACTGAAGCTTTCTTT.

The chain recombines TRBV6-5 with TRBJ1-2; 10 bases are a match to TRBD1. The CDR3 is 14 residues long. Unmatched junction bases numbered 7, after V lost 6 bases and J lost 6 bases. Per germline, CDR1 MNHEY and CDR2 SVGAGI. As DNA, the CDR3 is TGTGCCAGCAGGAGGGACAGGGGCGTGGATGGCTACACCTTC. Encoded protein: CASRRDRGVDGYTF.

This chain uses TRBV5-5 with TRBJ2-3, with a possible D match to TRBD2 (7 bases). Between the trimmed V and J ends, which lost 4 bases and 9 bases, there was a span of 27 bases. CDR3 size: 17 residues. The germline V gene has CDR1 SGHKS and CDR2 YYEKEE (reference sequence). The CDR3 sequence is CASSDPGASGGAYTQYF. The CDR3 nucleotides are TGTGCCAGCAGCGACCCGGGGGCTTCGGGGGGCGCATACACGCAGTATTTT.